The present T cell receptor (beta chain) was sequenced within a study of blood T cell repertoires in COVID-19. In germline, CDR1 is SGHNT, CDR2 YYREEE (reference sequence). The CDR3 totals 16 residues. Trimming stripped 3 bases from V and 1 base from J, with 17 bases between. Clones were sequenced by immunoSEQ multiplex PCR, and TCRdb holds only the in-frame ones, with some missing. The data contain around 140,000 clones, 65% to 85% of them singletons. The material sequenced was peripheral blood. The TCR sequence derives from a woman of 80 years or more with acute or convalescent COVID-19. V usage is TRBV5-4 and J usage is TRBJ2-7; D is possibly TRBD2 (6 bases). The CDR3 DNA follows: TGTGCCAGCAGCTCGGTCGGGTCGGGGGAGTCCTACGAGCAGTACTTC. It yields the protein CASSSVGSGESYEQYF.